This T cell receptor beta chain was observed in a study of shared clonotypes between healthy human individuals. Study outcomes and limitations: Naive CD4 clonotypes were shared across several donors at 4.5% to 6.5%.

Once extracted for a subset, genomic DNA was divided evenly among several immunoSEQ plates. Under the authors' procedure: For the immunoSEQ data, sequences were junction-only without quality scores, so filtering differed. The table came from immunoSEQ multiplex PCR; TCRdb's copy has only in-frame clones and leaves some out. V, J and clone size are taken as reported in that table, and D and trimming were inferred from the DNA itself. Of 950,000 to 1,300,000 clones in the sample, roughly 80% are singletons; the top ten hold roughly 1.4%. Regarding this clone: Its antigen is unidentified.

Trimming cost V 3 bases and J 0 bases, with 6 bases left between them. Germline V gene sequence: CDR1 SQVTM, CDR2 ANQGSEA. The CDR3 covers 13 residues. The genes are TRBV29-1 and TRBJ2-4; D gene uncertain. The sequencing input was memory CD4+ T cells sorted from blood. Stated subset: CD45RA-negative fraction. This TCR derives from a man between 18 and 35 years old in good health. As DNA, the CDR3 is TGCAGCGTTGACGGCGGAGCCAAAAACATTCAGTACTTC. Encoded protein: CSVDGGAKNIQYF.